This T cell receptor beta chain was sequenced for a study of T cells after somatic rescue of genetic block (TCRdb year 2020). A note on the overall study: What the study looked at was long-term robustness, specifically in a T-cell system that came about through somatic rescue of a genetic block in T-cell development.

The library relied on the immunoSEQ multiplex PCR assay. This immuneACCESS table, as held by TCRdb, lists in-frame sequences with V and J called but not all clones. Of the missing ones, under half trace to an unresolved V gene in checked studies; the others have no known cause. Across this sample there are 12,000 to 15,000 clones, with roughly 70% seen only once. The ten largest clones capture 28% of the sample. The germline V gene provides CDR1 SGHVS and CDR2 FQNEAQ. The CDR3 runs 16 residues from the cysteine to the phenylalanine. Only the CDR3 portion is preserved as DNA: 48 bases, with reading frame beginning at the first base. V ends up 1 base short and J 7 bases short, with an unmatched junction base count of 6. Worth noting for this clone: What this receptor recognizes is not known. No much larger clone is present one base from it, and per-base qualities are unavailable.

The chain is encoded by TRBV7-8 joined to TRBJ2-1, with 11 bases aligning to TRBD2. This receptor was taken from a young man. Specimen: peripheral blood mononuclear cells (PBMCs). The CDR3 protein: CASSLGSGGAWNEQFF. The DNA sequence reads TGTGCCAGCAGCTTAGGTAGCGGGGGGGCCTGGAATGAGCAGTTCTTC.